This T cell receptor (beta chain) was captured by sequencing in a study of T-cell reconstitution after alpha-beta-depleted transplantation in children. Regarding the study as a whole: When one year had passed after transplant, most T-cell counts and diversity came from newly produced T cells. About two months after transplant, alpha-beta T cells reportedly came from several hundred expanded graft clones.

The length of the CDR3 is 13 residues. Trimming pared 0 bases from V and 14 bases from J, leaving 17 bases between. Germline-derived CDR1 and CDR2 are DFQATT and SNEGSKA (reference sequence). For TCRbeta, the library was prepared with unique molecular identifiers. MiXCR, applied by TCRdb to the PCR reads, yields one record per CDR3 protein. The repertoire holds approximately 1,000,000 distinct CDR3 sequences, roughly 29% seen once, with over 25% in the top ten. This clonotype was detected only a few times. Its antigen is undetermined. The chain combines TRBV20-1 with TRBJ2-1; unclear D gene. The sequence came from a boy under three years old who had a stem cell transplant for SCID, so the T cells may come from the graft donor. Sequences were derived from PBMCs, mostly from graft donor cells, sampled 360 days after TCRalphabeta/CD19-depleted stem cell transplant. The CDR3 reads CSARDRRVNHEFF. CDR3 coding DNA: TGCAGTGCTAGAGATCGAAGGGTGAACCACGAGTTCTTC.